What follows are 27 T cell receptor beta chains derived from one specimen sequenced in a study of T cell responses to AZD1222 COVID-19 vaccine. Only in-frame clones appear in the TCRdb table, and some are missing; sequencing was by immunoSEQ multiplex PCR. The sample lists around 120,000 clones, around nine tenths occurring once. Sequenced here: peripheral blood, sampled on day 0 of AZD1222 vaccination. The receptors come from an adult in good health.

This chain uses TRBV19 with TRBJ1-5, with a tentative D call TRBD1 (5 bases). Germline lookup yields CDR1 LNHDA and CDR2 SQIVND (reference sequence). This CDR3 is 15 amino acids long. V lost 6 bases and J lost 3, with 15 bases in between. DNA for the CDR3: TGTGCCAGTAGGCCGTTAAGGGGAAACAATCAGCCCCAGCATTTT. Amino acid sequence: CASRPLRGNNQPQHF.

The V call is TRBV19, the J call TRBJ1-2; TRBD1 is a possible D gene (5 bases). The V end lost 7 bases, the J end lost 8 bases, and 23 bases lay between the germline ends. Germline values: CDR1 LNHDA, CDR2 SQIVND (reference sequence). The CDR3 runs 15 residues. CDR3: CASKDPSGAGPGYTF. CDR3 DNA: TGTGCCAGTAAGGACCCCTCGGGCGCGGGACCGGGCTACACCTTC.

The table lists this clone with a count of one. V and J are TRBV4-1 and TRBJ1-3, with no clear D. CDR1 and CDR2 from the germline V gene are MGHRA and YSYEKL. V gave up 8 bases and J gave up 3 bases, with 14 bases separating them. The CDR3 covers 14 residues. The CDR3 sequence is CASRDSPVGNTIYF. CDR3 nucleotides: TGCGCCAGCCGCGATTCACCAGTTGGAAACACCATATATTTT.

The V gene is TRBV5-5, the J gene TRBJ2-7; no firm D call. V shed 5 bases and J shed 2 bases, with 11 bases lying between them. The CDR3 consists of 13 residues. The germline CDR1 and CDR2 sequences are SGHKS and YYEKEE (reference sequence). The DNA of the CDR3 is TGTGCCAGCAGGGCTCAAAGCCCCTACGAGCAGTACTTC. It is translated as CASRAQSPYEQYF.

The chain uses TRBV5-1 and TRBJ2-7, with D tentatively TRBD2 (5 bases). The CDR3 consists of 16 residues. Trimming shortened V by 0 bases and J by 1 base, and 14 bases separated the two germline ends. CDR1 is SGHRS, CDR2 YFSETQ, per germline. In nucleotides, the CDR3 is TGCGCCAGCAGCTTGGGGGTAGCGCCCGGGTCCTACGAGCAGTACTTC. It codes for CASSLGVAPGSYEQYF.

This sequence joins TRBV11-3 and TRBJ1-2, with TRBD1 identical over 8 bases. Germline CDR1 reads SGHNT; CDR2 reads YENEEA. There are 16 residues in the CDR3. Trimming took 5 bases from V and 2 from J; bases not matched to a gene: 10. CDR3 region: CASSQVRGQVNYGYTF. Here the CDR3 DNA reads TGTGCCAGCAGCCAGGTGCGGGGACAGGTCAACTATGGCTACACCTTC.

The rearrangement uses TRBV5-1 and TRBJ2-7; 9 bases align to TRBD1. Germline lookup yields CDR1 SGHRS and CDR2 YFSETQ. Trimming at V came to 5 bases and at J to 5 bases, leaving 17 bases not matched to a gene. This CDR3 spans 17 amino acids. The CDR3, as DNA: TGCGCCAGCAGGAGAGGGAATGGACAGGGGATTGGCGACGAGCAGTACTTC. It specifies CASRRGNGQGIGDEQYF.

This clone was seen a single time. The V and J genes are TRBV9 and TRBJ1-1, with D unresolved. The CDR3 length is 14 residues. Trimming stripped 4 bases from V and 3 bases from J, with 13 bases between. Germline V gene sequence: CDR1 SGDLS, CDR2 YYNGEE. For the CDR3, the DNA is TGTGCCAGCAGCCCCCGGCTAGAGGACACTGAAGCTTTCTTT. Amino acid sequence: CASSPRLEDTEAFF.

The chain couples TRBV24-1 to TRBJ1-3; D is unresolved. This CDR3 spans 12 amino acids. The germline V gene has CDR1 KGHDR and CDR2 SFDVKD. The germline V and J ends were trimmed by 4 bases and 7 bases, with 7 bases remaining between them. The CDR3 bases are TGTGCCACCAGTGACCCCGGGAACACCATATATTTT. This translates into CATSDPGNTIYF.

The J gene is TRBJ2-1, the V gene TRBV10-1, with TRBD2 matching 7 bases. There are 16 residues in the CDR3. Trimming removed 1 base from V and 0 bases from J; junction bases left unmatched: 3. Germline lookup yields CDR1 WNHNN and CDR2 SYGVQD (reference sequence). The chain's CDR3 is CASSEYGGSSYNEQFF. CDR3 nucleotide sequence: TGCGCCAGCAGTGAGTACGGCGGGAGCTCCTACAATGAGCAGTTCTTC.

In this sample, this clone turned up once. The genes are TRBV4-1 and TRBJ2-1; 11 positions match TRBD1. With 4 bases clipped from V and 7 bases from J, the junction kept 12 bases outside the gene matches. Germline CDR1 MGHRA, CDR2 YSYEKL. This CDR3 has 17 amino acids. For the CDR3, the DNA is TGCGCCAGCAGCCTCCAACCGAGGACAGGGGGCTGGAATGAGCAGTTCTTC. Amino acids: CASSLQPRTGGWNEQFF.

V usage is TRBV12-5 and J usage is TRBJ2-2; 7 nucleotides agree with TRBD1. The V gene's germline CDR1 is LGHNT and CDR2 FRNRAP. The CDR3 extends over 16 amino acids. V lost 2 bases to trimming and J lost 4 bases; unmatched junction nucleotides: 7. The CDR3 sequence: CASGLFTGAGTGELFF. CDR3 bases: TGTGCTAGTGGTTTGTTCACAGGGGCGGGCACCGGGGAGCTGTTTTTT.

The rearrangement links TRBV3-1 (or the pseudogene TRBV3-2) to TRBJ1-2, with D unclear. The V and J ends lost 1 base and 0 bases respectively, with 12 bases between them. CDR1 and CDR2 from the germline V gene are LGHDT and YNNKEL (reference sequence). The CDR3 length is 16 residues. CDR3 protein: CASSQGVRRSNYGYTF. CDR3 coding DNA: TGTGCCAGCAGCCAAGGGGTCAGGCGATCTAACTATGGCTACACCTTC.

The CDR3 loop reads CASSPRTSYNEQFF. CDR3 coding DNA: TGTGCCAGCAGCCCACGGACTAGCTACAATGAGCAGTTCTTC. V gene TRBV7-9 combines with J gene TRBJ2-1, with 7 positions matching TRBD2. Germline CDR1 and CDR2: SEHNR and FQNEAQ (reference sequence). The length of the CDR3 is 14 residues. With 5 bases clipped from V and 3 bases from J, the junction kept 4 bases outside the gene matches.

This sequence joins TRBV28 and TRBJ2-2; TRBD1 is a possible D gene (6 bases). Deletions cut 5 bases from V and 6 bases from J, with 10 bases between. Germline V gene data show CDR1 as MDHEN and CDR2 as SYDVKM. The CDR3 loop spans 13 amino acids. CDR3 nucleotides: TGTGCCAGCAGTATACCAGGGGCCGGGGAGCTGTTTTTT. Translating gives CASSIPGAGELFF.

The table lists this clone with a count of one. This rearrangement joins TRBV28 to TRBJ1-1; TRBD1 matches 8 bases. The CDR3 loop spans 16 amino acids. With 3 bases clipped from V and 6 bases from J, the junction kept 12 bases outside the gene matches. The germline V gene has CDR1 MDHEN and CDR2 SYDVKM. Written as DNA, the CDR3 is TGTGCCAGCAGTTTCTATAGCGGCAGGGGGCAGGCTGAAGCTTTCTTT. Residues: CASSFYSGRGQAEAFF.

V gene TRBV21-1 combines with J gene TRBJ2-5. TRBV21-1 is shown as a pseudogene. The CDR3 runs to 15 residues. The CDR3 sequence: CASSLRAAIQETQYF. The CDR3 region has the DNA TGTGCCAGCAGCTTAAGAGCAGCCATTCAAGAGACCCAGTACTTC.

J is TRBJ2-3 and V is TRBV9; D remains ambiguous. The CDR3 sequence is 16 residues long. Deletions cut 0 bases from V and 0 bases from J, with 11 bases between. Germline V gene sequence: CDR1 SGDLS, CDR2 YYNGEE. CDR3 in amino acids: CASSVVGSASTDTQYF. As DNA, the CDR3 is TGTGCCAGCAGCGTAGTTGGGTCAGCTAGCACAGATACGCAGTATTTT.

The chain carries TRBV7-2 and TRBJ2-7; 8 bases fit TRBD1. After removal of 6 bases from V and 2 bases from J, the junction contained 3 bases not matched to a gene. From germline, CDR1 is SGHTA and CDR2 FQGNSA. This CDR3 is built from 13 residues. The CDR3 sequence: CASRWTGTYEQYF. The CDR3 DNA reads TGTGCCAGCAGATGGACAGGGACCTACGAGCAGTACTTC.

Here the CDR3 reads CASSAVTSGPSNEQFF. CDR3 DNA sequence: TGTGCCAGCAGCGCGGTGACTAGCGGGCCCTCCAATGAGCAGTTCTTC. The rearrangement uses TRBV9 and TRBJ2-1; 10 bases match TRBD2. Germline-derived CDR1 and CDR2 are SGDLS and YYNGEE. Germline trimming cut 3 bases from V and 6 bases from J; bases unmatched to any gene: 9. This CDR3 has 16 amino acids.

The V call is TRBV11-2, the J call TRBJ2-2; D call uncertain. CDR1 and CDR2 from the germline V gene are SGHAT and FQNNGV. Trimming stripped 4 bases from V and 0 bases from J, with 12 bases between. This CDR3 region has 16 residues. The DNA for the CDR3 is TGTGCCAGCAGCTCAAATATAGTCGCGAACACCGGGGAGCTGTTTTTT. It yields the protein CASSSNIVANTGELFF.

CDR3 sequence (DNA): TGTGCCAGTAGCCCCCTTCTCGGGAACTCCTACGAGCAGTACTTC. Protein product: CASSPLLGNSYEQYF. The chain employs TRBV19 and TRBJ2-7, with D perhaps matching TRBD2 (5 bases). The CDR3 contains 15 residues. The V gene's germline CDR1 is LNHDA and CDR2 SQIVND (reference sequence). Trimming shortened V by 6 bases and J by 0 bases, and 15 bases separated the two germline ends.

The gene calls are TRBV7-9 and TRBJ1-6; D is unresolved. V shed 5 bases and J shed 8 bases, with 10 bases lying between them. Germline values: CDR1 SEHNR, CDR2 FQNEAQ (reference sequence). The CDR3 contains 13 residues. CDR3 nucleotide sequence: TGTGCCAGCAGCCCCCGGACGGATTCACCCCTCCACTTT. This translates into CASSPRTDSPLHF.

The chain carries TRBV2 and TRBJ1-5, with no clear D. This CDR3 comprises 12 residues. Between the trimmed V and J ends, which lost 1 base and 6 bases, there was a span of 4 bases. From germline, CDR1 is SNHLY and CDR2 FYNNEI. CDR3 in amino acids: CASSEGSQPQHF. CDR3 coding DNA: TGTGCCAGCAGTGAAGGGAGTCAGCCCCAGCATTTT.

This clone is a singleton in its sample. The V call is TRBV5-1, the J call TRBJ2-3, with 7 bases identical to TRBD2. Germline values: CDR1 SGHRS, CDR2 YFSETQ. The CDR3 consists of 15 residues. The V gene end was trimmed by 3 bases and the J gene end by 0 bases; junction bases not matched to a gene: 4. The CDR3 loop reads CASSYSGESTDTQYF. CDR3 in DNA: TGCGCCAGCAGCTACAGCGGGGAGAGCACAGATACGCAGTATTTT.

V gene TRBV7-2 combines with J gene TRBJ1-6; 9 nucleotides line up with TRBD1. The CDR3 length is 15 residues. Germline V gene sequence: CDR1 SGHTA, CDR2 FQGNSA. V gave up 1 base and J gave up 9 bases; unmatched junction bases: 4. Here the CDR3 reads CASSLEGTGSSPLHF. As DNA, the CDR3 is TGTGCCAGCAGCTTAGAAGGGACAGGGTCTTCACCCCTCCACTTT. The entire variable domain, with the rest obtained from reference TRBV7-2 and TRBJ1-6, is as follows: GAGVSQSPSNKVTEKGKDVELRCDPISGHTALYWYRQSLGQGLEFLIYFQGNSAPDKSGLPSDRFSAERTGGSVSTLTIQRTQQEDSAVYLCASSLEGTGSSPLHFGNGTRLTVT.

V is TRBV7-6 and J is TRBJ2-7; TRBD2 matches 7 bases. This CDR3 spans 15 amino acids. J was trimmed by 0 bases and V by 1 base; bases with no gene match: 3. Germline lookup yields CDR1 SGHVS and CDR2 FNYEAQ. The CDR3 DNA sequence: TGTGCCAGCAGCTTAGGTGGCGGGGGCTCCTACGAGCAGTACTTC. As protein: CASSLGGGGSYEQYF.